Presented here are 31 T cell receptor beta chains from one specimen sequenced in a study of T cell responses to AZD1222 COVID-19 vaccine. The repertoire was sequenced with immunoSEQ multiplex PCR; TCRdb's copy has only in-frame clones and lacks some. The data hold about 100,000 clones, with about 86% observed a single time. Material: peripheral blood, obtained on day 0 of AZD1222 vaccination. The receptor source for this set is an adult in good health.

The chain has TRBV6-5 and TRBJ1-3; possible D gene TRBD1, 5 bases. V was shortened by 0 bases and J by 0 bases, with 9 bases between the two germline ends. The CDR3 contains 16 residues. Germline CDR1 and CDR2: MNHEY and SVGAGI. CDR3 DNA: TGTGCCAGCAGTTACTCCGACAGACTCTCTGGAAACACCATATATTTT. This encodes CASSYSDRLSGNTIYF.

Notes on this clone: Other nucleotide sequences in the sample specify the same CDR3. The V call is TRBV2, the J call TRBJ1-1, with 8 bases identical to TRBD1. Germline CDR1 is SNHLY and CDR2 is FYNNEI. CDR3 length: 14 amino acids. Unmatched junction bases numbered 5, after V lost 6 bases and J lost 2 bases. As DNA, the CDR3 is TGTGCCAGCAGCAAAGGACAGGGAAACACTGAAGCTTTCTTT. Translating gives CASSKGQGNTEAFF.

The chain combines TRBV29-1 with TRBJ1-5; D call uncertain. V was shortened by 7 bases and J by 4 bases, with 14 bases between the two germline ends. Germline loops: CDR1 SQVTM, CDR2 ANQGSEA. The CDR3 is made up of 13 amino acids. The CDR3 sequence: CSAGGSSNQPQHF. The CDR3 nucleotides are TGCAGCGCGGGCGGTTCTTCGAATCAGCCCCAGCATTTT.

The chain has TRBV2 and TRBJ1-4; D is uncertain. CDR1 SNHLY and CDR2 FYNNEI come from the germline V gene. The CDR3 loop spans 15 amino acids. V lost 3 bases to trimming and J lost 5 bases, with 13 bases between them. The DNA of the CDR3 is TGTGCCAGCAGTGAGGCCCCGGCGGCCAATGAAAAACTGTTTTTT. This encodes CASSEAPAANEKLFF.

The chain is built from TRBV27 and TRBJ1-5, with D possibly matching TRBD1 (6 bases). The CDR3 has 15 residues. V was trimmed by 2 bases and J by 7 bases, leaving 15 bases between them. Germline V lookup: CDR1 MNHEY, CDR2 SMNVEV (reference sequence). The CDR3 sequence is CASSLNGGAGQPQHF. The CDR3 region has the DNA TGTGCCAGCAGTTTAAATGGGGGCGCGGGGCAGCCCCAGCATTTT.

CDR3 bases: TGTGCCACCAGTGTGGGGGCCTATGGCTACACCTTC. Its protein is CATSVGAYGYTF. The genes are TRBV24-1 and TRBJ1-2; TRBD1 might be the D (6 bases). V was trimmed by 5 bases and J by 4 bases, leaving 7 bases between them. This CDR3 comprises 12 residues. From germline, CDR1 is KGHDR and CDR2 SFDVKD.

V gene TRBV12-3 or TRBV12-4 combines with J gene TRBJ2-7, with 7 bases aligning to TRBD1. J was trimmed by 4 bases and V by 3 bases; bases with no gene match: 3. CDR3 length: 13 amino acids. CDR3 sequence: CASSLQGVYEQYF. DNA of the CDR3: TGTGCCAGCAGTTTGCAGGGGGTTTACGAGCAGTACTTC.

J is TRBJ1-5 and V is TRBV6-2 or TRBV6-3; D unclear. The CDR3 sequence is 12 residues long. Deletions cut 6 bases from V and 5 bases from J, with 8 bases between. CDR1 MNHEY and CDR2 SVGEGT come from the germline V gene. The CDR3 region is CASSEGYQPQHF. The CDR3 nucleotides are TGTGCCAGCAGCGAAGGATATCAGCCCCAGCATTTT.

This clone was detected only once. This chain joins TRBV10-3 and TRBJ2-7, with TRBD2 identical over 11 bases. V lost 3 bases and J lost 6; bases outside the gene matches: 7. This CDR3 contains 15 residues. The V gene's germline CDR1 is ENHRY and CDR2 SYGVKD. CDR3 sequence reads: CAISDISGRAGEQYF. The CDR3 bases are TGTGCCATCAGTGACATTAGCGGGAGGGCCGGCGAGCAGTACTTC.

The V and J genes are TRBV19 and TRBJ2-3, with a weak D call TRBD2 (7 bases). CDR3 length equals 16 residues. Looked up from germline, CDR1 is LNHDA and CDR2 is SQIVND (reference sequence). Between the trimmed V and J ends, which lost 5 bases and 2 bases, there was a span of 17 bases. CDR3 nucleotides: TGTGCCAGTAGTTTGGGGGCTAGCGGCGCCACAGATACGCAGTATTTT. Its translation: CASSLGASGATDTQYF.

This clone was counted once. The CDR3 loop is CASSLTGKLEQFF. CDR3 coding DNA: TGTGCCAGCAGCTTGACAGGGAAGCTTGAGCAGTTCTTC. The chain is built from TRBV11-1 and TRBJ2-1; 7 bases line up with TRBD1. The CDR3 runs 13 residues. Per germline, CDR1 SGHAT and CDR2 FQDESV (reference sequence). The V gene end was trimmed by 3 bases and the J gene end by 9 bases; junction bases not matched to a gene: 5. The complete variable domain, with remaining parts taken from reference TRBV11-1 and TRBJ2-1, reads EAEVAQSPRYKITEKSQAVAFWCDPISGHATLYWYRQILGQGPELLVQFQDESVVDDSQLPKDRFSAERLKGVDSTLKIQPAELGDSAMYLCASSLTGKLEQFFGPGTRLTVL.

The chain joins TRBV6-6 to TRBJ2-4; the D gene could be TRBD1 or TRBD2 (5 bases each). The germline V and J ends were trimmed by 11 bases and 1 base, with 12 bases remaining between them. Germline loops: CDR1 MNHNY, CDR2 SVGAGI (reference sequence). The CDR3 is 13 residues long. CDR3 DNA: TGTGCCGCTGTGGGGGTGGCCAAAAACATTCAGTACTTC. Protein: CAAVGVAKNIQYF.

This chain uses TRBV7-9 with TRBJ1-1; 8 nucleotides align to TRBD1. Trimming removed 1 base from V and 10 bases from J; junction bases left unmatched: 14. The CDR3 extends over 16 amino acids. Germline V CDR1 and CDR2: SEHNR, FQNEAQ (reference sequence). CDR3 DNA sequence: TGTGCCAGCAGCTTAGAGCCCGAACAGGGGGTTATGGGAGCTTTCTTT. As protein: CASSLEPEQGVMGAFF.

This sequence joins TRBV3-1 (or the pseudogene TRBV3-2) and TRBJ2-2; unclear D gene. The CDR3 covers 14 residues. Trimming took off 3 bases at V and 0 bases at J, with 5 bases between the two ends. Germline-derived CDR1 and CDR2 are LGHDT and YNNKEL (reference sequence). The CDR3 reads CASSQGTNTGELFF. The CDR3, as DNA: TGTGCCAGCAGCCAGGGGACGAACACCGGGGAGCTGTTTTTT.

The chain couples TRBV19 to TRBJ2-3; tentatively, D is TRBD1 or TRBD2 (5 bases each). Germline assignment: CDR1 LNHDA and CDR2 SQIVND (reference sequence). V was trimmed by 5 bases and J by 0 bases, leaving 18 bases between them. The CDR3 consists of 17 residues. CDR3 DNA sequence: TGTGCCAGTAGTGCGACAGTATCCGGGGTTAGCACAGATACGCAGTATTTT. Its protein product is CASSATVSGVSTDTQYF.

J is TRBJ2-1 and V is TRBV12-3 or TRBV12-4, with 9 bases fitting TRBD2. V gave up 10 bases and J gave up 8 bases; unmatched junction bases: 9. The CDR3 is 13 residues long. The CDR3 nucleotides are TGTGCCACGAGGGGCGGGAGGGGTTATGAGCAGTTCTTC. It yields the protein CATRGGRGYEQFF.

This clone turned up a few times. The V call is TRBV11-2, the J call TRBJ2-2, with a tentative D call TRBD1 (6 bases). This CDR3 region has 16 residues. Germline CDR1 and CDR2: SGHAT and FQNNGV. V dropped 6 bases and J dropped 4 bases, with 18 bases sitting between them. CDR3 residues: CASSGDGTTTTGELFF. The CDR3 DNA is TGTGCCAGCAGTGGGGACGGGACAACTACCACCGGGGAGCTGTTTTTT.

This clone came up once. The chain combines TRBV7-8 with TRBJ2-7; unclear D gene. V gave up 2 bases and J gave up 2 bases, with 13 bases separating them. Per germline, CDR1 SGHVS and CDR2 FQNEAQ. The CDR3 has 15 residues. CDR3 coding DNA: TGTGCCAGCAGCTTAAAGACCACTCGAACCTACGAGCAGTACTTC. Translating it yields CASSLKTTRTYEQYF.

J is TRBJ2-1 and V is TRBV9; TRBD2 matches 15 bases. There are 18 residues in the CDR3. The V gene's germline CDR1 is SGDLS and CDR2 YYNGEE. The V segment lost 0 bases and the J segment 2 bases; nucleotides outside the gene matches: 3. DNA of the CDR3: TGTGCCAGCAGCGTAGGGGGACTAGCGGGGGGCACCTACAATGAGCAGTTCTTC. Its translation is CASSVGGLAGGTYNEQFF.

The V and J genes are TRBV28 and TRBJ1-2; D is undetermined. CDR3 length: 14 residues. CDR1 MDHEN and CDR2 SYDVKM come from the germline V gene. V was cut by 5 bases and J by 6 bases, with 16 bases left in between. The CDR3 sequence is CASSISIRVHGYTF. The CDR3 nucleotides are TGTGCCAGCAGTATCTCCATTAGGGTCCATGGCTACACCTTC.

V gene TRBV5-4 combines with J gene TRBJ2-3, with TRBD1 matching 8 bases. This CDR3 has 14 residues. In germline, CDR1 is SGHNT, CDR2 YYREEE (reference sequence). V gave up 4 bases and J gave up 0 bases; unmatched junction bases: 1. The CDR3 DNA reads TGTGCCAGCAGCGACAGGGGAAGCACAGATACGCAGTATTTT. It translates to CASSDRGSTDTQYF.

The genes are TRBV12-3 or TRBV12-4 and TRBJ1-2; no clear D. CDR3 length: 13 amino acids. V was cut by 2 bases and J by 8 bases, with 12 bases left in between. DNA for the CDR3: TGTGCCAGCAGTTTAATTTTCGGGAGGGGCTACACCTTC. The encoded protein is CASSLIFGRGYTF.

V and J are TRBV30 and TRBJ2-3, with TRBD2 identical over 9 bases. CDR1 is GTSNPN and CDR2 is SVGIG in the germline V gene (reference sequence). V was clipped by 0 bases and J by 1 base; unmatched bases: 17. CDR3 length equals 20 residues. The CDR3 nucleotides are TGTGCCTGGAGTGTATACAGCGGGAGGACCCCCCCCGCCGGCACAGATACGCAGTATTTT. Protein product: CAWSVYSGRTPPAGTDTQYF. The full variable domain, completed using reference TRBV30 and TRBJ2-3, is SQTIHQWPATLVQPVGSPLSLECTVEGTSNPNLYWYRQAAGRGLQLLFYSVGIGQISSEVPQNLSASRPQDRQFILSSKKLLLSDSGFYLCAWSVYSGRTPPAGTDTQYFGPGTRLTVL.

The CDR3: CASSRRTSGYTDTQYF. The CDR3 DNA reads as TGTGCCAGCAGTCGACGGACTAGCGGGTACACAGATACGCAGTATTTT. V and J are TRBV11-2 and TRBJ2-3; TRBD2 matches at 11 bases. The CDR3 consists of 16 residues. The germline V gene encodes CDR1 SGHAT and CDR2 FQNNGV. Trimming took 6 bases from V and 2 from J; bases not matched to a gene: 7.

The rearrangement links TRBV30 to TRBJ1-2; 10 nucleotides agree with TRBD1. This CDR3 contains 15 residues. Germline loops: CDR1 GTSNPN, CDR2 SVGIG (reference sequence). V lost 1 base to trimming and J lost 4 bases; unmatched junction nucleotides: 6. This chain's CDR3 is CAWSAWDRGFYGYTF. The CDR3 DNA reads as TGTGCCTGGAGTGCCTGGGACAGGGGATTCTATGGCTACACCTTC.

The chain carries TRBV12-3 or TRBV12-4 and TRBJ2-7; 10 nucleotides match TRBD2. The J segment lost 4 bases and the V segment lost 6 bases, leaving 3 bases of the junction unmatched. The CDR3 is made up of 13 amino acids. The CDR3 DNA reads TGTGCCAGCAGAGCGGGAGGGAGATACGAGCAGTACTTC. Translated, it gives CASRAGGRYEQYF.

The J gene is TRBJ2-1, the V gene TRBV3-1 (or the pseudogene TRBV3-2), with unresolved D. The germline V gene has CDR1 LGHDT and CDR2 YNNKEL (reference sequence). The CDR3 contains 12 residues. Trimming pared 1 base from V and 9 bases from J, leaving 7 bases between. CDR3 amino acids: CASSQGPFEQFF. CDR3 nucleotides: TGTGCCAGCAGCCAAGGACCCTTTGAGCAGTTCTTC.

The genes are TRBV12-5 and TRBJ1-1; D gene uncertain. CDR1 is LGHNT and CDR2 is FRNRAP in the germline V gene. This CDR3 is 13 amino acids long. V was clipped by 10 bases and J by 2 bases, with 14 bases between them. CDR3 bases: TGTGCTACTAAAAAGCTAGATAACACTGAAGCTTTCTTT. Translation: CATKKLDNTEAFF.

The chain joins TRBV6-5 to TRBJ1-4, with unresolved D. Germline V lookup: CDR1 MNHEY, CDR2 SVGAGI. Trimming pared 0 bases from V and 5 bases from J, leaving 13 bases between. The CDR3 sequence is 16 residues long. CDR3 in amino acids: CASSYSFSRRNEKLFF. CDR3 nucleotides: TGTGCCAGCAGTTACTCTTTTAGTCGGAGGAATGAAAAACTGTTTTTT.

The chain employs TRBV3-1 (or the pseudogene TRBV3-2) and TRBJ2-3; no clear D. The V gene's germline CDR1 is LGHDT and CDR2 YNNKEL (reference sequence). The CDR3 consists of 16 residues. Trimming stripped 2 bases from V and 9 bases from J, with 21 bases between. CDR3 sequence (DNA): TGTGCCAGCAGCCAACTTACCGGGCCGAGAAGAGAGACGCAGTATTTT. The encoded protein is CASSQLTGPRRETQYF.

The rearrangement joins TRBV30 to TRBJ2-1, with D perhaps matching TRBD1 or TRBD2 (6 bases each). There are 11 residues in the CDR3. V dropped 8 bases and J dropped 12 bases, with 17 bases sitting between them. CDR1 GTSNPN and CDR2 SVGIG come from the germline V gene (reference sequence). The CDR3 region is CAGVGGFMQFF. Written as DNA, the CDR3 is TGTGCCGGGGTCGGGGGCTTTATGCAGTTCTTC.